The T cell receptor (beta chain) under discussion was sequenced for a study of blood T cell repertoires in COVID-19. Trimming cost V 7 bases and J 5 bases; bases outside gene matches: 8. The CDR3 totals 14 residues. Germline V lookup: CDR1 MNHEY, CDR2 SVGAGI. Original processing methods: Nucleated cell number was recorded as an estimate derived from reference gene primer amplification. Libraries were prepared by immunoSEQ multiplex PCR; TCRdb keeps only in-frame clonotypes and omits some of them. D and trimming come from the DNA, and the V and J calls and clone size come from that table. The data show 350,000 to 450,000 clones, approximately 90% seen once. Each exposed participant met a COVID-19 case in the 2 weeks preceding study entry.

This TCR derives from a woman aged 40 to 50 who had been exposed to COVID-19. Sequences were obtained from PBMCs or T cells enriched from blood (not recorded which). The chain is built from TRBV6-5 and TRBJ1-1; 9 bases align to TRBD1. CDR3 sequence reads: CASTRTGARTEAFF. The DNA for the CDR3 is TGTGCCAGCACCCGGACAGGGGCGCGAACTGAAGCTTTCTTT.